A selection of T cell receptor beta chains follows, all from one sample in a study of T cell responses to AZD1222 COVID-19 vaccine. Using immunoSEQ multiplex PCR, the repertoire was profiled, and TCRdb retains in-frame clones only, with some absent. The repertoire consists of 150,000 to 200,000 clones, with more than 75% occurring once and the leading ten covering around 2.9%. Specimen: peripheral blood, collected on day 0 of MenACWY control vaccination. These TCRs come from an adult in good health. The conserved cysteine and the conserved F or W are not part of the CDR3 here. Fields, in order: D gene, J gene, V gene, CDR3 protein. The D gene is left open where the match is weak.

NA	TRBJ2-7	TRBV6-5	ASSSPATPLLGQY
NA	TRBJ1-2	TRBV6-5	ASTTPNYGYT
NA	TRBJ1-5	TRBV5-1	ASSLGTGNNQPQH
TRBD1	TRBJ2-7	TRBV6-5	ASTLGDSTYEQY
NA	TRBJ1-1	TRBV2	ASGRSQGRGTEAF
NA	TRBJ1-2	TRBV6-4	ASSDPGFYGYT
NA	TRBJ1-6	TRBV4-2	ASSQETGINSPLH
NA	TRBJ2-1	TRBV7-3	ASSHGGYNEQF
NA	TRBJ2-1	TRBV5-1	ASSFTGGIKNEQF
NA	TRBJ1-2	TRBV29-1	SVGLDGYT
NA	TRBJ1-2	TRBV7-2	ASSPPGHNYGYT
TRBD1	TRBJ2-2	TRBV19	ATYRGQGAPTGELF
TRBD1	TRBJ1-5	TRBV7-9	ASSRGTDSVNQPQH
NA	TRBJ1-5	TRBV7-9	ASSTIEGDPRNQPQH
NA	TRBJ1-2	TRBV28	ASSQGRDGYGYT
TRBD1	TRBJ1-5	TRBV19	ASQTGGSNQPQH
TRBD1	TRBJ1-5	TRBV28	ASSSPGQGMNSNQPQH
TRBD1	TRBJ2-7	TRBV7-9	ASSPRGQYEQY
NA	TRBJ1-2	TRBV5-1	ASSLTGSNYGYT
NA	TRBJ1-3	TRBV7-9	ASSLDLNGNTIY